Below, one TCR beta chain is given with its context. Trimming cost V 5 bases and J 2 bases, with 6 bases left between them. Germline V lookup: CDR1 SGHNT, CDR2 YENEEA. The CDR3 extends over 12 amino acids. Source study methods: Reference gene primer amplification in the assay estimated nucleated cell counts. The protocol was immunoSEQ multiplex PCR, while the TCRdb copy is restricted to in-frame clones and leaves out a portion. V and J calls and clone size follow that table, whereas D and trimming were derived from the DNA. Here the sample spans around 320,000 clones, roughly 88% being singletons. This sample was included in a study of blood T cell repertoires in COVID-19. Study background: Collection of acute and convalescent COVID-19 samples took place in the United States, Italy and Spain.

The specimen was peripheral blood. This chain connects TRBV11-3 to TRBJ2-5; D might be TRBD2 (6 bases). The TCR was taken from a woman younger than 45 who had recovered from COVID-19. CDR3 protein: CASSAGQETQYF. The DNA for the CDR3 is TGTGCCAGCAGCGCGGGGCAAGAGACCCAGTACTTC. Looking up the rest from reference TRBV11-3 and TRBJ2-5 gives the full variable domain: EAGVVQSPRYKIIEKKQPVAFWCNPISGHNTLYWYLQNLGQGPELLIRYENEEAVDDSQLPKDRFSAERLKGVDSTLKIQPAELGDSAVYLCASSAGQETQYFGPGTRLLVL.